The clone carrying this T cell receptor (beta chain) has more than one count but fewer than ten. The record originates from a study of T-cell reconstitution after alpha-beta-depleted transplantation in children. Library preparation (for TCRbeta) was performed with unique molecular identifiers. A single record per CDR3 protein comes from TCRdb applying MiXCR to the PCR reads. The sample has about half a million distinct CDR3 sequences; approximately 12% are singletons. V shed 2 bases, J shed 3 bases, and the junction held 6 bases outside the gene matches. CDR1 is MNHEY, CDR2 SVGEGT, per germline. CDR3 length: 16 residues.

V usage is TRBV6-2 or TRBV6-3 and J usage is TRBJ2-1; 8 bases align to TRBD2. The origin of this receptor is a human donor who donated a stem cell graft to a child with combined immunodeficiency. Material: PBMCs from the stem cell graft donor, obtained from the stem cell graft. The CDR3 bases are TGTGCCAGCAGTTACCCGGGGGGGTACGGCTACAATGAGCAGTTCTTC. Residues: CASSYPGGYGYNEQFF.